The 14 T cell receptor beta chains reported below all come from one sample, sequenced in a study of siplizumab effects on memory and regulatory T cells. The method was immunoSEQ multiplex PCR; TCRdb's version includes in-frame clones alone and lacks a portion of them. The repertoire holds fewer than 100,000 clones, with 95% as singletons. Sequencing was performed on CD8+ T cells sorted from blood. These receptors were collected from a human donor in good health.

This rearrangement joins TRBV18 to TRBJ2-7, with a weak D call TRBD1 (6 bases). Germline V gene sequence: CDR1 KGHSH, CDR2 LQKENI. V lost 6 bases and J lost 3, with 15 bases in between. The CDR3 runs 14 residues. The CDR3 reads CASSPRDKNYEQYF. CDR3 DNA: TGTGCCAGCTCGCCCCGGGACAAAAACTACGAGCAGTACTTC.

The chain couples TRBV19 to TRBJ2-5; TRBD2 matches at 10 bases. Germline V gene lookup returns CDR1 LNHDA and CDR2 SQIVND (reference sequence). The CDR3 is 15 amino acids. J was trimmed by 1 base and V by 5 bases; bases with no gene match: 4. This chain's CDR3 is CASSPRTSGQETQYF. The CDR3 nucleotides are TGTGCCAGTAGTCCCCGGACTAGCGGCCAAGAGACCCAGTACTTC.

The CDR3 coding sequence is TGTGCCAGCAGCTTCGGGGACAGGGCTTTGCATGAGCAGTTCTTC. Its protein product is CASSFGDRALHEQFF. The chain links TRBV5-5 to TRBJ2-1; TRBD1 agrees at 9 bases. V was clipped by 2 bases and J by 8 bases; unmatched bases: 8. This CDR3 comprises 15 residues. The germline V gene has CDR1 SGHKS and CDR2 YYEKEE (reference sequence).

The chain has TRBV29-1 and TRBJ1-2; TRBD1 is a possible D gene (5 bases). The CDR3 length is 16 residues. The V gene's germline CDR1 is SQVTM and CDR2 ANQGSEA. V lost 0 bases to trimming and J lost 4 bases, with 18 bases between them. The CDR3 sequence: CSVEDPFGANSYGYTF. In DNA, the CDR3 is TGCAGCGTTGAAGATCCTTTCGGGGCGAACTCCTATGGCTACACCTTC.

The chain carries TRBV2 and TRBJ1-1; 7 bases match TRBD1. The germline V gene has CDR1 SNHLY and CDR2 FYNNEI. With 5 bases clipped from V and 0 bases from J, the junction kept 15 bases outside the gene matches. The CDR3 runs 18 residues. The chain's CDR3 is CASSRETGRPGMNTEAFF. The CDR3, as DNA: TGTGCCAGCAGTAGGGAGACAGGGCGACCCGGTATGAACACTGAAGCTTTCTTT.

The rearrangement links TRBV19 to TRBJ2-3; D gene ambiguous. The germline gives CDR1 LNHDA, CDR2 SQIVND (reference sequence). This CDR3 is built from 17 residues. V lost 2 bases and J lost 4, with 19 bases in between. CDR3 sequence: CASSINPERGGPDTQYF. The CDR3 nucleotides are TGTGCCAGTAGTATAAACCCCGAGCGCGGTGGGCCAGATACGCAGTATTTT.

The genes are TRBV2 and TRBJ2-5, with D hard to call. The V and J ends lost 9 bases and 0 bases respectively, with 14 bases between them. This CDR3 is built from 14 residues. CDR1 and CDR2 (germline): SNHLY, FYNNEI. In DNA, the CDR3 is TGTGCCAGGGGTCAGAGGCGGTACCAAGAGACCCAGTACTTC. Translation: CARGQRRYQETQYF.

The chain is built from TRBV9 and TRBJ2-1; D remains unclear. From germline, CDR1 is SGDLS and CDR2 YYNGEE. Deletions cut 0 bases from V and 9 bases from J, with 4 bases between. This CDR3 has 11 amino acids. The CDR3, as DNA: TGTGCCAGCAGCGTAGGAGGTGAGCAGTTCTTC. Encoded protein: CASSVGGEQFF.

This chain links TRBV9 with TRBJ1-5; 9 bases match TRBD1. The CDR3 loop spans 15 amino acids. J lost 7 bases, V lost 3 bases, and 8 bases had no gene match. CDR1 and CDR2 (germline): SGDLS, YYNGEE. As DNA, the CDR3 is TGTGCCAGCAGCGCCGGGACAGGGATTACACAGCCCCAGCATTTT. This sequence encodes CASSAGTGITQPQHF.

V is TRBV18 and J is TRBJ1-1; TRBD1 matches 11 bases. The CDR3 is made up of 16 amino acids. The germline gives CDR1 KGHSH, CDR2 LQKENI. V gave up 6 bases and J gave up 1 base; unmatched junction bases: 7. This CDR3 reads CASSLGTGGKNTEAFF. CDR3 DNA sequence: TGTGCCAGCTCCCTTGGGACAGGGGGGAAGAACACTGAAGCTTTCTTT.

In the case of this clone: Other DNA sequences within the sample encode an identical CDR3. This sequence joins TRBV19 and TRBJ1-1; D unresolved. Germline assignment: CDR1 LNHDA and CDR2 SQIVND (reference sequence). The CDR3 has 13 amino acids. V dropped 3 bases and J dropped 1 base, with 6 bases sitting between them. CDR3 nucleotides: TGTGCCAGTAGTATTTGGGAGAACACTGAAGCTTTCTTT. It yields the protein CASSIWENTEAFF. The variable domain in full, with the rest retrieved from reference TRBV19 and TRBJ1-1, is DGGITQSPKYLFRKEGQNVTLSCEQNLNHDAMYWYRQDPGQGLRLIYYSQIVNDFQKGDIAEGYSVSREKKESFPLTVTSAQKNPTAFYLCASSIWENTEAFFGQGTRLTVV.

V is TRBV27 and J is TRBJ2-1; 8 positions match TRBD2. Germline values: CDR1 MNHEY, CDR2 SMNVEV (reference sequence). The CDR3 covers 15 residues. J gave up 2 bases and V 5 bases, and 5 bases lay outside the gene matches. CDR3 sequence (DNA): TGTGCCAGCAGTCTCGCCGGGAGGGCCTACAATGAGCAGTTCTTC. Protein product: CASSLAGRAYNEQFF.

The chain joins TRBV2 to TRBJ1-2; D possibly corresponds to TRBD1 (6 bases). Germline V lookup: CDR1 SNHLY, CDR2 FYNNEI. Trimming pared 3 bases from V and 5 bases from J, leaving 16 bases between. The CDR3 consists of 15 residues. The CDR3 sequence is CASSEGAGAYYGYTF. The CDR3 DNA follows: TGTGCCAGCAGTGAGGGAGCAGGGGCGTATTATGGCTACACCTTC.

Remarks on this clone: Compared with germline, one end of the junction differs, possibly owing to a read error. The genes are TRBV27 and TRBJ1-4, with a weak D call TRBD1 (5 bases). The CDR3 sequence is 13 residues long. CDR1 is MNHEY and CDR2 is SMNVEV in the germline V gene (reference sequence). In nucleotides, the CDR3 is TGTGCCAGCAGGTTATTGCGGGACGAAAAACTGTTTTTT. Protein product: CASRLLRDEKLFF.